A single sample is the source of the 13 T cell receptor beta chains below, sequenced in a study of T cells expressing NK-cell markers. TCRdb re-called the 5' RACE reads and gives one entry per CDR3 protein, without DNA. This table lists about 180,000 distinct CDR3 sequences. Sequencing input: blood T cells: a sorted CD56 or NKG2C T cell subset, CD4+ or CD8+ T cells, or bulk PBMC T cells (not recorded which). The receptors originated from a man aged 18 to 69 in good health.

The V and J genes are TRBV5-1 and TRBJ1-2; no DNA is available, so the TRBD1 call from TCRdb remains unchecked. The CDR3 is 15 amino acids. Germline CDR1 and CDR2: SGHRS and YFSETQ. The CDR3 loop is CASSPWDNTGDGYTF.

The CDR3: CASSHRLAGLSYTDTQYF. The rearrangement uses TRBV3-1 and TRBJ2-3; there is no DNA to check the TCRdb D call of TRBD2. Per the germline V gene, CDR1 is LGHDT and CDR2 is YNNKEL (reference sequence). The CDR3 covers 18 residues.

This chain joins TRBV7-3 and TRBJ2-5; the TCRdb call, TRBD2, lacks DNA for checking. Germline CDR1 reads SGHTA; CDR2 reads FQGTGA. The CDR3 is made up of 14 amino acids. CDR3 region: CASSPTSWVETQYF.

The J gene is TRBJ2-7, the V gene TRBV5-6; TCRdb indicates TRBD2, and absent DNA this call remains unverified. In germline, CDR1 is SGHDT, CDR2 YYEEEE. This CDR3 has 14 amino acids. The CDR3 protein is CASSLGLVPYEQYF.

The CDR3 reads CASSLLTSGGADEQYF. J is TRBJ2-7 and V is TRBV28; as DNA is missing, the TRBD2 call by TCRdb cannot be tested. CDR3 length: 16 residues. Germline V gene sequence: CDR1 MDHEN, CDR2 SYDVKM.

The chain is built from TRBV11-2 and TRBJ2-5. The length of the CDR3 is 13 residues. CDR1 and CDR2 (germline): SGHAT, FQNNGV. The CDR3 protein is CASSLELDFPQYF.

This chain uses TRBV3-1 with TRBJ2-5; there is no DNA to check the TCRdb D call of TRBD2. The CDR3 spans 14 residues. Germline V gene data show CDR1 as LGHDT and CDR2 as YNNKEL (reference sequence). CDR3 region: CASSPRTIPETQYF.

The V gene is TRBV11-2, the J gene TRBJ1-1. The CDR3 is 13 amino acids. From germline, CDR1 is SGHAT and CDR2 FQNNGV. The CDR3: CASSLHFGTEAFF.

The chain couples TRBV27 to TRBJ1-2. CDR1 is MNHEY, CDR2 SMNVEV, per germline (reference sequence). The CDR3 extends over 15 amino acids. The CDR3 region is CASSLSRTNNYGYTF.

The rearrangement joins TRBV6-1 to TRBJ1-5. The CDR3 totals 15 residues. In germline, CDR1 is MNHNS, CDR2 SASEGT. This chain's CDR3 is CASKRLADENQPQHF.

This chain joins TRBV7-2 and TRBJ1-1; TCRdb selects TRBD1, and the lack of DNA leaves this call unchecked. Germline V gives CDR1 SGHTA, CDR2 FQGNSA. CDR3 length equals 12 residues. This CDR3 reads CASSSTGTEAFF.

The V gene is TRBV28, the J gene TRBJ1-2. Germline CDR1 is MDHEN and CDR2 is SYDVKM. There are 15 residues in the CDR3. This CDR3 is CASSISYAGNYGYTF.

The chain has TRBV2 and TRBJ2-1. This CDR3 is built from 17 residues. CDR1 SNHLY and CDR2 FYNNEI come from the germline V gene. Here the CDR3 reads CASSEVIGLGSYNEQFF.